The 22 T cell receptor beta chains listed next were all sequenced from one sample in a study of identical twins. TCRdb fed the 5' RACE reads into MiXCR, producing one record per CDR3 protein. Of 350,000 to 400,000 distinct CDR3 sequences detected, around 9.7% appear once; the ten largest clones hold roughly 8.9%. The sample was naive T cells sorted from blood. These receptor sequences come from a woman aged 45 to 65 in good health.

There are a few counts of this clonotype. The CDR3, as DNA: TGTGCCATCAGTGATCAGCCACGGGATGAGCAGTTCTTC. Translated, it gives CAISDQPRDEQFF. The chain recombines TRBV10-3 with TRBJ2-1, with D hard to call. V was cut by 3 bases and J by 8 bases, with 11 bases left in between. There are 13 residues in the CDR3. Germline assignment: CDR1 ENHRY and CDR2 SYGVKD.

This sequence joins TRBV6-6 and TRBJ2-3; the match to TRBD2 covers 7 bases. This CDR3 has 14 residues. Unmatched junction bases numbered 0, after V lost 2 bases and J lost 1 base. CDR1 is MNHNY, CDR2 SVGAGI, per germline (reference sequence). The CDR3 sequence: CASSYGGGTDTQYF. In nucleotides, the CDR3 is TGTGCCAGCAGTTACGGGGGGGGCACAGATACGCAGTATTTT.

This clonotype occurred many times. The chain uses TRBV11-2 and TRBJ1-1; 7 nucleotides match TRBD1. The V segment lost 8 bases and the J segment 5 bases; nucleotides outside the gene matches: 8. The germline V gene has CDR1 SGHAT and CDR2 FQNNGV. The CDR3 length is 13 residues. CDR3 sequence (DNA): TGTGCCAGCGCCGAGGGGGCGCTTACTGAAGCTTTCTTT. Translated, it gives CASAEGALTEAFF.

This clonotype was recorded many times. The rearrangement links TRBV15 to TRBJ2-2; tentative D call: TRBD1 (5 bases). Trimming removed 3 bases from V and 4 bases from J, with 9 bases in between. Germline lookup yields CDR1 LNHNV and CDR2 YYDKDF (reference sequence). This CDR3 region has 14 residues. CDR3 residues: CATSRRRGTGELFF. DNA of the CDR3: TGTGCCACCAGCAGGAGAAGGGGCACCGGGGAGCTGTTTTTT.

J is TRBJ2-2 and V is TRBV6-5, with D hard to call. V lost 2 bases and J 7 bases, leaving 5 bases between the germline ends. Germline V gives CDR1 MNHEY, CDR2 SVGAGI. The CDR3 is 12 amino acids. CDR3 region: CASSYPNGELFF. The DNA of the CDR3 is TGTGCCAGCAGTTACCCCAACGGGGAGCTGTTTTTT.

This clonotype was counted many times. The chain has TRBV20-1 and TRBJ2-2; 7 bases are a match to TRBD2. The CDR3 has 17 amino acids. In germline, CDR1 is DFQATT, CDR2 SNEGSKA (reference sequence). V was pared by 1 base and J by 4 bases, with 12 bases of the junction left unmatched. The CDR3 reads CSARGLAGAPVTGELFF. CDR3 nucleotide sequence: TGCAGTGCTAGAGGATTGGCGGGAGCCCCGGTCACCGGGGAGCTGTTTTTT.

CDR3 sequence reads: CASSSGQAPNTGELFF. CDR3 DNA: TGCGCCAGCAGCTCGGGACAGGCTCCGAACACCGGGGAGCTGTTTTTT. The rearrangement uses TRBV5-1 and TRBJ2-2; 8 nucleotides align to TRBD1. The CDR3 is made up of 16 amino acids. J gave up 0 bases and V 3 bases, and 4 bases lay outside the gene matches. CDR1 is SGHRS and CDR2 is YFSETQ in the germline V gene.

This clonotype has a handful of counts. J is TRBJ2-3 and V is TRBV20-1, with TRBD2 matching over 8 bases. The germline gives CDR1 DFQATT, CDR2 SNEGSKA (reference sequence). The ends lost 6 bases at V and 6 bases at J; junction bases unmatched: 11. The CDR3 is 14 residues long. Here the CDR3 DNA reads TGCAGTGCACTAAAACTAGCGGACGTGGATACGCAGTATTTT. Its protein product is CSALKLADVDTQYF.

This clonotype was detected many times. This rearrangement joins TRBV12-3 or TRBV12-4 to TRBJ2-2; D ambiguous. The CDR3 sequence is 14 residues long. Trimming took 6 bases from V and 0 from J, leaving 8 bases between them. The CDR3 DNA reads as TGTGCCAGCAGACTCCTAGCGAACACCGGGGAGCTGTTTTTT. Protein: CASRLLANTGELFF.

This clonotype was observed many times. This rearrangement joins TRBV10-3 to TRBJ2-3; D is unclear. This CDR3 is 11 amino acids long. Germline V gene data show CDR1 as ENHRY and CDR2 as SYGVKD. V was clipped by 7 bases and J by 3 bases, with 5 bases between them. This chain's CDR3 is CAIMGTDTQYF. CDR3 nucleotides: TGTGCCATCATGGGTACAGATACGCAGTATTTT.

The V gene is TRBV20-1, the J gene TRBJ2-7; 11 bases are shared with TRBD2. The CDR3 sequence is 13 residues long. CDR1 is DFQATT, CDR2 SNEGSKA, per germline (reference sequence). Trimming took 6 bases from V and 4 from J; bases not matched to a gene: 5. The CDR3 reads CSAKTSGIYEQYF. The CDR3 nucleotides read TGCAGTGCCAAGACTAGCGGGATTTACGAGCAGTACTTC.

The chain employs TRBV10-3 and TRBJ1-5; D gene ambiguous. Germline loops: CDR1 ENHRY, CDR2 SYGVKD. The CDR3 spans 11 residues. Trimming pared 8 bases from V and 7 bases from J, leaving 9 bases between. CDR3 DNA sequence: TGTGCCATCGGAGAAGAGCAGCCCCAGCATTTT. Its protein product is CAIGEEQPQHF.

The J gene is TRBJ1-6, the V gene TRBV5-6; 8 bases line up with TRBD1. This CDR3 contains 15 residues. J lost 9 bases, V lost 4 bases, and 9 bases had no gene match. Germline assignment: CDR1 SGHDT and CDR2 YYEEEE. CDR3 nucleotides: TGTGCCAGCAGCGCAGGACAGGGAAACGGTTCACCCCTCCACTTT. Translation gives CASSAGQGNGSPLHF.

A word on this clonotype: This may come from a read error, since a much larger clone is one base off. The chain recombines TRBV15 with TRBJ2-2, with D unresolved. V was pared by 3 bases and J by 8 bases, with 10 bases between. Looked up from germline, CDR1 is LNHNV and CDR2 is YYDKDF (reference sequence). The CDR3 is 13 residues long. For the CDR3, the DNA is TGTGCCACCAGCAGTGATCTGGCTGGGGAGCTGTTTTTT. Protein: CATSSDLAGELFF.

V usage is TRBV6-2 or TRBV6-3 and J usage is TRBJ2-1; no firm D call. The CDR3 sequence is 15 residues long. Between the trimmed V and J ends, which lost 7 bases and 0 bases, there was a span of 13 bases. Looked up from germline, CDR1 is MNHEY and CDR2 is SVGEGT. CDR3 nucleotide sequence: TGTGCCAGCAAAGGTATCGATGGCTCCTACAATGAGCAGTTCTTC. This translates into CASKGIDGSYNEQFF.

J is TRBJ1-3 and V is TRBV6-5, with 7 bases aligning to TRBD1. Germline trimming cut 4 bases from V and 8 bases from J; bases unmatched to any gene: 5. This CDR3 is 13 amino acids long. Germline V gene sequence: CDR1 MNHEY, CDR2 SVGAGI. The CDR3 reads CASSWGQRDTIYF. For the CDR3, the DNA is TGTGCCAGCAGTTGGGGACAGCGGGACACCATATATTTT.

The J gene is TRBJ2-5, the V gene TRBV10-1, with D perhaps matching TRBD2 (5 bases). V dropped 2 bases and J dropped 5 bases, with 18 bases sitting between them. Per the germline V gene, CDR1 is WNHNN and CDR2 is SYGVQD (reference sequence). The CDR3 has 16 amino acids. Here the CDR3 DNA reads TGCGCCAGCAGTGAGCGTGGCGGGTCTGCATTGGAGACCCAGTACTTC. Protein: CASSERGGSALETQYF.

This clonotype was picked up a small number of times. The gene calls are TRBV5-5 and TRBJ2-7, with 14 bases fitting TRBD2. The CDR3 spans 18 residues. The germline V gene encodes CDR1 SGHKS and CDR2 YYEKEE (reference sequence). J lost 1 base, V lost 3 bases, and 9 bases had no gene match. CDR3 loop: CASSWAPGTSGRSYEQYF. Here the CDR3 DNA reads TGTGCCAGCAGCTGGGCACCCGGGACTAGCGGGAGATCCTACGAGCAGTACTTC.

The genes are TRBV15 and TRBJ1-2, with D possibly being TRBD1 (6 bases). The CDR3 runs to 15 residues. The V end lost 5 bases, the J end lost 3 bases, and 16 bases lay between the germline ends. Germline V gene data show CDR1 as LNHNV and CDR2 as YYDKDF (reference sequence). DNA for the CDR3: TGTGCCACCAGCGGCCCAGGGCAGGGGCACTATGGCTACACCTTC. Translated, it gives CATSGPGQGHYGYTF.

This clonotype was detected ten times or more. The chain carries TRBV6-5 and TRBJ2-2, with a possible D match to TRBD1 (6 bases). The length of the CDR3 is 15 residues. Trimming took off 4 bases at V and 1 base at J, with 10 bases between the two ends. Germline V gene sequence: CDR1 MNHEY, CDR2 SVGAGI. The CDR3 loop reads CASSSSTGNTGELFF. In nucleotides, the CDR3 is TGTGCCAGCAGTTCCTCGACAGGGAACACCGGGGAGCTGTTTTTT.

This CDR3 is CASSLDSVTEQFF. CDR3 DNA sequence: TGCGCCAGCAGCTTGGACTCTGTCACCGAGCAGTTCTTC. The rearrangement joins TRBV5-1 to TRBJ2-1; D gene ambiguous. This CDR3 has 13 amino acids. The germline CDR1 and CDR2 sequences are SGHRS and YFSETQ. Trimming shortened V by 0 bases and J by 10 bases, and 11 bases separated the two germline ends.

This clonotype appeared many times. This rearrangement joins TRBV11-2 to TRBJ2-1; D not certain. The CDR3 totals 14 residues. Germline V gene data show CDR1 as SGHAT and CDR2 as FQNNGV. V was shortened by 1 base and J by 4 bases, with 8 bases between the two germline ends. The CDR3 region is CASSLGEGYNEQFF. The CDR3 coding sequence is TGTGCCAGCAGCTTAGGGGAAGGGTACAATGAGCAGTTCTTC.